This T cell receptor (beta chain) derives from a study of radiotherapy plus CTLA-4 blockade in lung cancer. Clones were read by immunoSEQ multiplex PCR, and TCRdb kept only the in-frame ones, dropping some. The sample includes about 78,000 clones, 86% seen only once; the top ten take approximately 2%. V gave up 5 bases and J gave up 1 base, with 14 bases separating them. Per the germline V gene, CDR1 is SGHTA and CDR2 is FQGNSA. The CDR3 spans 15 residues. The gene calls are TRBV7-2 and TRBJ1-1; the D gene is possibly TRBD1 (5 bases). The clonotype was recovered from a human donor with non-small cell lung cancer who had a partial response to radiotherapy plus ipilimumab. The sample here was peripheral blood, taken from a patient treated with radiotherapy plus ipilimumab. The CDR3 nucleotides read TGTGCCAGCAGCCCCCCGGGGGGGGAGAACACTGAAGCTTTCTTT. Protein: CASSPPGGENTEAFF.